The 2 T cell receptor beta chains below all came from one sample that was sequenced in a study of cytomegalovirus exposure and HLA in healthy donors. PCR employed 60 Vbeta and 13 Jbeta primers. TCRdb's table, derived via immunoSEQ multiplex PCR, lists solely in-frame clones and lacks some. The sample yields about 110,000 clones, approximately 76% seen once. Sequenced sample: PBMCs. These receptors all stem from a man between 18 and 29 years old in good health and CMV-seronegative.

Note on this clone: This CDR3 is also generated by other DNA sequences in the sample. V usage is TRBV7-6 and J usage is TRBJ1-5; a possible D gene is TRBD1 (5 bases). Germline CDR1 reads SGHVS; CDR2 reads FNYEAQ. Trimming took 1 base from V and 2 from J, leaving 12 bases between them. The CDR3 runs to 16 residues. CDR3 nucleotide sequence: TGTGCCAGCAGCTTAGGGACACCGGGGGGCAATCAGCCCCAGCATTTT. Amino acids: CASSLGTPGGNQPQHF.

The rearrangement joins TRBV5-4 to TRBJ2-7; 7 bases are a match to TRBD1. Looked up from germline, CDR1 is SGHNT and CDR2 is YYREEE (reference sequence). The CDR3 extends over 15 amino acids. Trimming removed 0 bases from V and 4 bases from J; junction bases left unmatched: 7. The CDR3 coding sequence is TGTGCCAGCAGCTTGGCCGAGACAGGGAGATACGAGCAGTACTTC. It is translated as CASSLAETGRYEQYF.